Sequencing of this T cell receptor (beta chain) was carried out in a study of control samples from healthy donors and cancer patients. This CDR3 has 16 residues. The V end lost 2 bases, the J end lost 5 bases, and 18 bases lay between the germline ends. CDR1 is MNHEY and CDR2 is SVGAGI in the germline V gene. Data came from immunoSEQ multiplex PCR; TCRdb stores just in-frame clones and leaves some out. The sample has 60,000 to 100,000 clones; about nine tenths are singletons. This TCR derives from a man aged 45-65 years in good health. The genes are TRBV6-5 and TRBJ1-1; perhaps TRBD1 as D (6 bases). Sequencing was carried out using blood. In nucleotides, the CDR3 is TGTGCCAGCAGTTACGCATCATCAGGGGCGGAAACTGAAGCTTTCTTT. Translation gives CASSYASSGAETEAFF.